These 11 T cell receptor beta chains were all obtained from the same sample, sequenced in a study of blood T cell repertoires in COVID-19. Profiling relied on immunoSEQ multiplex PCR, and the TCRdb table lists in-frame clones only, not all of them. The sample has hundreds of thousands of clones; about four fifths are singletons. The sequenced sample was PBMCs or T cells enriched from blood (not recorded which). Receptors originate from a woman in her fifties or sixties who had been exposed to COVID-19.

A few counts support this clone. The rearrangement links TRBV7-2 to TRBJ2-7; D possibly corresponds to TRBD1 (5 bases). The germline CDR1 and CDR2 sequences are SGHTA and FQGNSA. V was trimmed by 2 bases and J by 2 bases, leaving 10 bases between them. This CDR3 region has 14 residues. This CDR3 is CASSLSHRTYEQYF. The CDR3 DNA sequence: TGTGCCAGCAGCTTATCTCACAGGACCTACGAGCAGTACTTC.

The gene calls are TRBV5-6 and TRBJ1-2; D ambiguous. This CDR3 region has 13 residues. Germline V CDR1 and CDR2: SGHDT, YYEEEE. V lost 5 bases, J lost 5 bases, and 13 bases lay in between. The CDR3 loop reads CASSYPGIYGYTF. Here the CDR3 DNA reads TGTGCCAGCAGTTATCCGGGAATTTATGGCTACACCTTC.

CDR3 coding DNA: TGTGCCAGTAGTATAATACAAGCGGGGGGCGCCACAGATACGCAGTATTTT. Translated: CASSIIQAGGATDTQYF. This sequence joins TRBV19 and TRBJ2-3; 9 nucleotides align to TRBD2. J gave up 2 bases and V 2 bases, and 8 bases lay outside the gene matches. Germline V gene sequence: CDR1 LNHDA, CDR2 SQIVND (reference sequence). This CDR3 spans 17 amino acids.

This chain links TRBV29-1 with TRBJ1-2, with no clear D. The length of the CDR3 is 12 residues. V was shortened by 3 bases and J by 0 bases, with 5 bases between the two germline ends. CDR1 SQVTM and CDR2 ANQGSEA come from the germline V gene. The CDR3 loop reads CSVDTANYGYTF. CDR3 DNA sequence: TGCAGCGTTGACACAGCTAACTATGGCTACACCTTC.

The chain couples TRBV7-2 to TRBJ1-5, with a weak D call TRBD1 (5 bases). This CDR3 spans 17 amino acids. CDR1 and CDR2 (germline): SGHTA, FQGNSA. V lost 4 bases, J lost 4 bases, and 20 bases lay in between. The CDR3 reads CASSSWAGPLGNQPQHF. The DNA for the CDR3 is TGTGCCAGCAGCTCCTGGGCAGGGCCTTTAGGTAATCAGCCCCAGCATTTT.

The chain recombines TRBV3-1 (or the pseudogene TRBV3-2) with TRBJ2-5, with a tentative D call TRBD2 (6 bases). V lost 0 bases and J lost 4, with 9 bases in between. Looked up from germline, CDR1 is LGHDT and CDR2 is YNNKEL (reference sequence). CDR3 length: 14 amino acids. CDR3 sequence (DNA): TGTGCCAGCAGCCAAGATTTGGGGGGAGAGACCCAGTACTTC. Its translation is CASSQDLGGETQYF.

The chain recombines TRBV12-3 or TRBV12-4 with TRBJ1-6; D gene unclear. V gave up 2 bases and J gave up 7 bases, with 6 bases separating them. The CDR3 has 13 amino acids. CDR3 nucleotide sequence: TGTGCCAGCAGTTTATCGGGGAATTCACCCCTCCACTTT. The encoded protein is CASSLSGNSPLHF.

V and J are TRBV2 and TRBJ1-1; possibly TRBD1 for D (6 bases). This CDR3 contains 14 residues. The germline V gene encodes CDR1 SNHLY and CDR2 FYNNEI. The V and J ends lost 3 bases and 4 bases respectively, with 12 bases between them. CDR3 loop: CASSEFRGSTEAFF. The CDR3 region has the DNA TGTGCCAGCAGTGAGTTCAGGGGCTCCACTGAAGCTTTCTTT.

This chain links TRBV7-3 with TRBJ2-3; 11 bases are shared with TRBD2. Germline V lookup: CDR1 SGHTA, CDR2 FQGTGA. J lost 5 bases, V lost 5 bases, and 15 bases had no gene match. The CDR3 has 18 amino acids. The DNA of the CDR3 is TGTGCCAGCAGCGCAGTACACTCCGGGACTAGCGGTGGAGATACGCAGTATTTT. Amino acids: CASSAVHSGTSGGDTQYF.

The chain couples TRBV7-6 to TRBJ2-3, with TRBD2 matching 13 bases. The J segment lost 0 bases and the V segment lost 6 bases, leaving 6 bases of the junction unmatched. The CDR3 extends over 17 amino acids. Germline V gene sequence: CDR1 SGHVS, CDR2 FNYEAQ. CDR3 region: CASSVTSGGLSTDTQYF. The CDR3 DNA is TGTGCCAGCAGTGTGACTAGCGGGGGGCTTAGCACAGATACGCAGTATTTT.

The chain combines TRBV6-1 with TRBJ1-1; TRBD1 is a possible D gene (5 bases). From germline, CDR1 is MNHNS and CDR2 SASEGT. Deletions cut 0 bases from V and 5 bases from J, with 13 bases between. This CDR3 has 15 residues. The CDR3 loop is CASSEAARVRTEAFF. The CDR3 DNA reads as TGTGCCAGCAGTGAAGCGGCCAGGGTAAGAACTGAAGCTTTCTTT.